The source of this TCR beta chain is a study of T cells after yellow fever vaccination. Findings and limits, study-wide: Memory subsets that were sorted on day 0 lacked detectable signal for almost all vaccine-responding clonotypes. At about 97% for CD4 and almost 90% for CD8, most primary-vaccination clones showed up again after the booster.

This clonotype was recorded many times. TCRdb processed the 5' RACE reads anew with MiXCR; each CDR3 protein has one entry. Found here are around 26,000 distinct CDR3 sequences, around 3.5% of them singletons; the top ten hold around 0.98%. The sequenced sample was PBMCs, either bulk or a sorted T-cell subset (CD4+, CD8+, memory, or dextramer-sorted; not recorded which), obtained 35 to 50 days after the first yellow fever vaccination. The TCR sequence derives from a man younger than 35 who received the YFV17D yellow fever vaccine.

The CDR3 sequence: CAISEEVVQYF. Written as DNA, the CDR3 is TGTGCCATCAGTGAGGAGGTGGTACAGTACTTC. The genes are TRBV10-3 and TRBJ2-7; D not resolved. Looked up from germline, CDR1 is ENHRY and CDR2 is SYGVKD. The CDR3 runs 11 residues. Trimming stripped 2 bases from V and 10 bases from J, with 9 bases between.